These 29 T cell receptor beta chains came from one sample sequenced in a study of CD8 T cells in ankylosing spondylitis. One entry per CDR3 protein, called by TCRdb with MiXCR from the 5' RACE reads. Of about 150,000 distinct CDR3 sequences listed, around 43% are singletons. The sequenced sample consisted of synovial fluid, either unsorted or a sorted T cell fraction (not recorded which). These receptors were collected from a male donor with ankylosing spondylitis.

The chain uses TRBV29-1 and TRBJ2-3, with a possible D match to TRBD2 (5 bases). The CDR3 spans 13 residues. Germline CDR1 reads SQVTM; CDR2 reads ANQGSEA. V dropped 7 bases and J dropped 6 bases, with 17 bases sitting between them. CDR3 coding DNA: TGCAGCGGTTCGGTGGGAGCAGCTGATACGCAGTATTTT. Encoded protein: CSGSVGAADTQYF.

The V call is TRBV13, the J call TRBJ1-1; D unresolved. The CDR3 is 12 residues long. Germline loops: CDR1 PRHDT, CDR2 FYEKMQ (reference sequence). V was trimmed by 5 bases and J by 8 bases, leaving 12 bases between them. CDR3 in amino acids: CASSHQLGEAFF. For the CDR3, the DNA is TGTGCCAGCAGCCACCAGTTGGGGGAAGCTTTCTTT. Supplemented by reference TRBV13 and TRBJ1-1, the full variable domain reads AAGVIQSPRHLIKEKRETATLKCYPIPRHDTVYWYQQGPGQDPQFLISFYEKMQSDKGSIPDRFSAQQFSDYHSELNMSSLELGDSALYFCASSHQLGEAFFGQGTRLTVV.

The chain employs TRBV5-1 and TRBJ2-7, with D possibly matching TRBD1 (6 bases). The V end was cut by 7 bases, the J end by 6 bases, with 14 bases between. The CDR3 has 12 residues. Per germline, CDR1 SGHRS and CDR2 YFSETQ. The CDR3 protein is CASAGTSVEQYF. In DNA form, the CDR3 reads TGCGCCAGCGCCGGGACATCTGTCGAGCAGTACTTC.

This rearrangement joins TRBV4-3 to TRBJ1-5; D is unresolved. CDR3 size: 15 residues. The V end was cut by 0 bases, the J end by 7 bases, with 13 bases between. Germline-derived CDR1 and CDR2 are LGHNA and YSLEER. DNA for the CDR3: TGCGCCAGCAGCCAAGATCTTGGGAACCCACAGCCCCAGCATTTT. As protein: CASSQDLGNPQPQHF.

This clonotype has only one observation. This chain uses TRBV14 with TRBJ2-1, with TRBD2 matching over 7 bases. The CDR3 runs 13 residues. The V gene end was trimmed by 4 bases and the J gene end by 7 bases; junction bases not matched to a gene: 4. Germline CDR1 is SGHDN and CDR2 is FVKESK. This CDR3 reads CASSLGTINEQFF. The CDR3 DNA reads TGTGCCAGCAGCCTCGGGACTATAAATGAGCAGTTCTTC.

This clonotype turned up a few times. This chain connects TRBV20-1 to TRBJ2-7; TRBD1 agrees at 7 bases. CDR1 and CDR2 (germline): DFQATT, SNEGSKA (reference sequence). The CDR3 loop spans 15 amino acids. Trimming took 3 bases from V and 1 from J; bases not matched to a gene: 9. The CDR3 sequence: CSASRPGQSSYEQYF. In DNA, the CDR3 is TGCAGTGCTAGCAGACCGGGACAGTCTTCCTACGAGCAGTACTTC.

This clonotype appeared a few times. This chain uses TRBV12-3 or TRBV12-4 with TRBJ2-1; D possibly corresponds to TRBD2 (6 bases). V was cut by 8 bases and J by 6 bases, with 14 bases left in between. The CDR3 covers 13 residues. CDR3 coding DNA: TGTGCCAGCTTAGGAGGGCACTTCAATGAGCAGTTCTTC. Translated: CASLGGHFNEQFF.

The rearrangement links TRBV5-6 to TRBJ2-6; D possibly corresponds to TRBD2 (5 bases). The CDR3 runs 18 residues. CDR1 SGHDT and CDR2 YYEEEE come from the germline V gene. Trimming stripped 0 bases from V and 2 bases from J, with 15 bases between. The chain's CDR3 is CASSLEREISTGANVLTF. For the CDR3, the DNA is TGTGCCAGCAGCTTGGAACGGGAAATCTCCACTGGGGCCAACGTCCTGACTTTC.

CDR3 coding DNA: TGTGCCAGTAAAATCCGGGCCCTCCACTCCCAAAACACTGAAGCTTTCTTT. Its protein is CASKIRALHSQNTEAFF. The chain couples TRBV28 to TRBJ1-1; no reliable D call. Germline CDR1 reads MDHEN; CDR2 reads SYDVKM. This CDR3 has 17 residues. Trimming took off 9 bases at V and 2 bases at J, with 25 bases between the two ends.

The rearrangement links TRBV3-1 to TRBJ2-1, with TRBD1 identical over 9 bases. With 1 base clipped from V and 3 bases from J, the junction kept 1 base outside the gene matches. This CDR3 has 15 residues. Germline CDR1 and CDR2: LGHDT and YNNKEL (reference sequence). In nucleotides, the CDR3 is TGTGCCAGCAGCCAAGTGGGACAGGGCTACAATGAGCAGTTCTTC. This encodes CASSQVGQGYNEQFF.

The rearrangement joins TRBV5-5 to TRBJ1-2, with D unclear. Germline CDR1 and CDR2: SGHKS and YYEKEE (reference sequence). Trimming took off 2 bases at V and 1 base at J, with 9 bases between the two ends. CDR3 length equals 14 residues. The CDR3 here is CASSFNVGNYGYTF. In DNA, the CDR3 is TGTGCCAGCAGCTTTAACGTGGGTAACTATGGCTACACCTTC.

The rearrangement links TRBV2 to TRBJ2-3; D is perhaps TRBD1 (6 bases). Trimming cost V 1 base and J 2 bases, with 19 bases left between them. The CDR3 is made up of 18 amino acids. Germline assignment: CDR1 SNHLY and CDR2 FYNNEI. In DNA, the CDR3 is TGTGCCAGCAGTGAAGAGAACAGGGTGTGGGCACACACAGATACGCAGTATTTT. It specifies CASSEENRVWAHTDTQYF.

At least ten counts were recorded for this clonotype. CDR3 bases: TGTGCCAGCAGTGCCTTCCGACAGGGAATGGTATCCTACGAGCAGTACTTC. As protein: CASSAFRQGMVSYEQYF. The chain carries TRBV2 and TRBJ2-7, with 7 positions matching TRBD1. CDR3 length equals 17 residues. V trimming: 4 bases; J trimming: 1 base; junction bases outside the gene matches: 13. CDR1 SNHLY and CDR2 FYNNEI come from the germline V gene.

The rearrangement links TRBV20-1 to TRBJ1-5; the D is unclear. The CDR3 contains 14 residues. The germline V and J ends were trimmed by 0 bases and 2 bases, with 8 bases remaining between them. Germline-derived CDR1 and CDR2 are DFQATT and SNEGSKA (reference sequence). DNA for the CDR3: TGCAGTGCTAGAGATCACGGGGGCAATCAGCCCCAGCATTTT. Translated, it gives CSARDHGGNQPQHF.

The chain uses TRBV3-1 and TRBJ2-1, with 9 bases identical to TRBD2. The CDR3 sequence is 17 residues long. V was clipped by 4 bases and J by 7 bases; unmatched bases: 14. Germline CDR1 LGHDT, CDR2 YNNKEL (reference sequence). The CDR3 region is CASSLSIAGAVGNEQFF. The CDR3 DNA reads TGTGCCAGCAGCCTTAGCATAGCGGGGGCCGTCGGGAATGAGCAGTTCTTC.

The count of this clonotype is one. The chain has TRBV6-5 and TRBJ2-1, with 10 bases lining up with TRBD2. Looked up from germline, CDR1 is MNHEY and CDR2 is SVGAGI. The CDR3 has 17 amino acids. The J segment lost 9 bases and the V segment lost 2 bases, leaving 13 bases of the junction unmatched. The CDR3 bases are TGTGCCAGCAGTTACCACCCTTTTCTAGCGGGAGTGGCTGAGCAGTTCTTC. Its translation: CASSYHPFLAGVAEQFF.

V usage is TRBV28 and J usage is TRBJ2-7, with 10 positions matching TRBD2. Germline loops: CDR1 MDHEN, CDR2 SYDVKM. The ends lost 6 bases at V and 6 bases at J; junction bases unmatched: 11. This CDR3 spans 15 amino acids. In nucleotides, the CDR3 is TGTGCCAGCAGATCGAATCTAGCGGGAGCAGGCGAGCAGTACTTC. Translating gives CASRSNLAGAGEQYF.

This clonotype was recorded a few times. The chain combines TRBV28 with TRBJ2-2; D not certain. Germline lookup yields CDR1 MDHEN and CDR2 SYDVKM. V lost 3 bases, J lost 4 bases, and 15 bases lay in between. The CDR3 loop spans 16 amino acids. The CDR3: CASSFTAELFTGELFF. For the CDR3, the DNA is TGTGCCAGCAGTTTTACGGCGGAGTTATTCACCGGGGAGCTGTTTTTT.

The chain couples TRBV11-1 to TRBJ2-7; 7 bases agree with TRBD2. This CDR3 has 15 amino acids. V shed 1 base, J shed 3 bases, and the junction held 6 bases outside the gene matches. Germline-derived CDR1 and CDR2 are SGHAT and FQDESV (reference sequence). Written as DNA, the CDR3 is TGTGCCAGCAGCTTAGGCCCAGCGGGGTTCTACGAGCAGTACTTC. This gives the protein CASSLGPAGFYEQYF. The full variable domain, completed using reference TRBV11-1 and TRBJ2-7, is EAEVAQSPRYKITEKSQAVAFWCDPISGHATLYWYRQILGQGPELLVQFQDESVVDDSQLPKDRFSAERLKGVDSTLKIQPAELGDSAMYLCASSLGPAGFYEQYFGPGTRLTVT.

This chain connects TRBV7-3 to TRBJ2-1; tentatively, D is TRBD2 (5 bases). V dropped 1 base and J dropped 13 bases, with 14 bases sitting between them. This CDR3 spans 13 amino acids. Germline CDR1 reads SGHTA; CDR2 reads FQGTGA. CDR3 loop: CASSLRTGIQQFF. The DNA of the CDR3 is TGTGCCAGCAGCTTAAGGACCGGGATACAACAGTTCTTC.

The chain links TRBV7-8 to TRBJ1-4, with a possible D match to TRBD1 (5 bases). The ends were cut back, 5 bases at V and 8 bases at J, with 18 bases in the middle. The germline gives CDR1 SGHVS, CDR2 FQNEAQ. This CDR3 has 15 amino acids. The CDR3 nucleotides read TGTGCCAGCAGCCAAGATCCAGGGACGTGGGAAAAACTGTTTTTT. Translated, it gives CASSQDPGTWEKLFF.

This sequence joins TRBV5-4 and TRBJ2-1; a possible D gene is TRBD2 (6 bases). Trimming pared 7 bases from V and 4 bases from J, leaving 12 bases between. Germline CDR1 SGHNT, CDR2 YYREEE (reference sequence). This CDR3 has 13 residues. Written as DNA, the CDR3 is TGTGCCAGCGGGGGACTCGATTACAATGAGCAGTTCTTC. Residues: CASGGLDYNEQFF.

CDR3 DNA sequence: TGTGCCAGCAGCTGGTACAGGCTCAATGAGCAGTTCTTC. This gives the protein CASSWYRLNEQFF. V gene TRBV12-3 or TRBV12-4 combines with J gene TRBJ2-1; D might be TRBD1 (5 bases). The CDR3 is 13 amino acids. V was pared by 6 bases and J by 6 bases, with 12 bases between.

This rearrangement joins TRBV12-3 or TRBV12-4 to TRBJ1-5; D unclear. The V gene lost 2 bases and the J gene lost 2 bases, with 16 bases spanning the gap. The CDR3 covers 17 residues. DNA of the CDR3: TGTGCCAGCAGTTTAAGACGAGAGTCCGGACGCAATCAGCCCCAGCATTTT. Residues: CASSLRRESGRNQPQHF.

This clonotype was seen a few times. This sequence joins TRBV7-3 and TRBJ1-1; D remains unclear. CDR3 size: 13 residues. CDR1 SGHTA and CDR2 FQGTGA come from the germline V gene. V gave up 1 base and J gave up 7 bases, with 10 bases separating them. The CDR3 loop is CASSLKPGDEAFF. CDR3 bases: TGTGCCAGCAGCTTAAAGCCAGGCGATGAAGCTTTCTTT.

The V call is TRBV10-3, the J call TRBJ1-5; 10 bases fit TRBD1. The CDR3 totals 14 residues. Germline V gene lookup returns CDR1 ENHRY and CDR2 SYGVKD. V shed 6 bases, J shed 1 base, and the junction held 0 bases outside the gene matches. CDR3 in amino acids: CAIRDRGSNQPQHF. Here the CDR3 DNA reads TGTGCCATCAGGGACAGGGGGAGCAATCAGCCCCAGCATTTT.

This sequence joins TRBV7-8 and TRBJ2-1, with TRBD1 matching over 7 bases. This CDR3 has 14 residues. Germline V gene sequence: CDR1 SGHVS, CDR2 FQNEAQ. V was clipped by 2 bases and J by 6 bases; unmatched bases: 4. The CDR3 DNA reads TGTGCCAGCAGCTTATGGGGACAGATCAATGAGCAGTTCTTC. It encodes CASSLWGQINEQFF.

The V gene is TRBV5-1, the J gene TRBJ1-1, with a tentative D call TRBD1 (6 bases). V was clipped by 0 bases and J by 5 bases, with 11 bases between them. Germline V gene lookup returns CDR1 SGHRS and CDR2 YFSETQ. CDR3 size: 14 residues. The chain's CDR3 is CASSLVRGRTEAFF. The CDR3 DNA reads as TGCGCCAGCAGCTTGGTACGGGGGCGTACTGAAGCTTTCTTT.

This clonotype was observed many times. Here the CDR3 reads CSVGTDQSYEQYF. The DNA of the CDR3 is TGCAGCGTTGGGACAGATCAATCCTACGAGCAGTACTTC. V and J are TRBV29-1 and TRBJ2-7; tentatively, D is TRBD1 (6 bases). This CDR3 region has 13 residues. In germline, CDR1 is SQVTM, CDR2 ANQGSEA. With 4 bases removed from V and 1 base from J, the gap between germline ends came to 11 bases.